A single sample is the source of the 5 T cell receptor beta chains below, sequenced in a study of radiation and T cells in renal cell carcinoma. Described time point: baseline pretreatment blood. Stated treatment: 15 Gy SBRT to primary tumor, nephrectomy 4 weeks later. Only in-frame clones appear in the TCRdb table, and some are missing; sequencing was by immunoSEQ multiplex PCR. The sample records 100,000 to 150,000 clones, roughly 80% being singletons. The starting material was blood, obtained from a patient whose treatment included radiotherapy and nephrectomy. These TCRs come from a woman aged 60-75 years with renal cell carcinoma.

In nucleotides, the CDR3 is TGTGCCAGCAGCTTAGAGGACAGGGTTGGTAGCTATGGCTACACCTTC. Protein sequence: CASSLEDRVGSYGYTF. The chain combines TRBV7-9 with TRBJ1-2; 8 nucleotides agree with TRBD1. Trimming at V came to 1 base and at J to 4 bases, leaving 8 bases not matched to a gene. From germline, CDR1 is SEHNR and CDR2 FQNEAQ (reference sequence). This CDR3 comprises 16 residues.

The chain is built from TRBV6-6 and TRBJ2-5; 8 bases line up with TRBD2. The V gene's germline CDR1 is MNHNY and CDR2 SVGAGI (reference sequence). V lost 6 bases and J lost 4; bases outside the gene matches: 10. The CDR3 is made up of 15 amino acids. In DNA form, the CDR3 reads TGTGCCAGCAGCCCCCCTAGCGGGCTCGGAGAGACCCAGTACTTC. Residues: CASSPPSGLGETQYF.

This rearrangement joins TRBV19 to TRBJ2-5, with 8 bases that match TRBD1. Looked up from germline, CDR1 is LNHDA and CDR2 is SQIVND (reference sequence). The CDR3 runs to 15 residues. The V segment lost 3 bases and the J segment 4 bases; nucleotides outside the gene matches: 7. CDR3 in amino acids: CASSMGTGRRETQYF. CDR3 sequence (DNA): TGTGCCAGTAGTATGGGGACAGGTCGTAGAGAGACCCAGTACTTC.

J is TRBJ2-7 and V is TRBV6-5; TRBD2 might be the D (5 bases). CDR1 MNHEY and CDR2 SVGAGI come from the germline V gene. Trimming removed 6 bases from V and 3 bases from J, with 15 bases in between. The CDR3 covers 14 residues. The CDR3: CASSIPGSSYEQYF. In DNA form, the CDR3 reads TGTGCCAGCAGCATTCCGGGATCCAGCTACGAGCAGTACTTC.

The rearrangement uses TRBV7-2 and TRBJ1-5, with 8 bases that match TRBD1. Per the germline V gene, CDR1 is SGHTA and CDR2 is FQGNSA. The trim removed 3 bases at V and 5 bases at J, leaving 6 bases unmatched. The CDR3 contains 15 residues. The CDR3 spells CASSLGTGSYQPQHF. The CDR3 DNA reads TGTGCCAGCAGCTTGGGGACAGGCAGCTATCAGCCCCAGCATTTT.